This TCR beta chain was captured in a study of shared clonotypes between healthy human individuals (TCRdb year 2020). Turning to the overall study: Three men and two women, aged 18 to 49 years, made up the cohort. For each donor, CD4 naive and CD4 memory were each run on three plates, CD8 naive on two plates, and CD8 memory on one plate. Per donor, leukapheresis produced somewhere between about 0.94 and 9 billion PBMCs. To increase sequencing depth and limit assay-specific biases, TCR repertoire library preparation and sequencing were carried out by different laboratories using diverse techniques. Blood TCR repertoires of a handful of healthy adults were deeply sequenced to estimate repertoire size and the extent of clonotype sharing between individuals.

Using the deep immunoSEQ assay, TCR CDR3 regions were amplified from genomic DNA by multiplex PCR. Extracted genomic DNA from each cell subset was distributed evenly across all wells of several immunoSEQ 96-well plates, and each plate was treated as a replicate. For sorted subsets, roughly 200 ng of genomic DNA, equivalent to around 30,000 T cell genomes, went into each replicate PCR. Purified libraries were quantified with a Qubit 3.0 fluorometer, sized on a Bioanalyzer 2100, and re-quantified with the KAPA Library Quantification kit. A separate single-read 150-cycle Illumina NextSeq 550 flow cell was used to sequence each immunoSEQ 96-well plate. In the source study's methods: Because only junctional sequences without quality scores were contained in the immunoSEQ output, filtering matching that applied to full-length reads could not be performed. Sequences were annotated with PyIR, a Python wrapper for IgBLAST v1.9, and V/J genes and CDR3 were assigned using IMGT germline references. Any read was removed if the V/J assignment was weak (E-value above 1e-6), the CDR3 was missing, or the read contained stop codons, out-of-frame junctions, or ambiguous translated residues. V3J clonotypes were defined as sequences sharing an identical inferred V gene, J gene, and CDR3 amino acid sequence. Percentage overlap between repertoires was calculated by dividing the number of shared unique clonotypes by the size of the smaller repertoire. Repertoire richness was assessed with RTK rarefaction, the Chao1 estimator, and Recon v2.1 estimates of unobserved clonotypes. OLGA was used to compute generation probabilities for all TCRbeta clonotypes that the gDNA method yielded from a handful of donors. TCRdb took over this immuneACCESS table, retaining in-frame rearrangements with V and J assigned. Such tables are incomplete; in checked studies, under half of the missing clones stem from an unresolved V gene, and the remainder is unexplained. Clone size and the V and J calls come from that table; the DNA yielded D and trimming. This sample is represented by just over 2,000,000 clones; about 95% of them were singletons. The top ten clonotypes cover roughly 1.1% of the sample.

CD8 naive samples were obtained by positive selection for CCR7 among CD45RO-negative cells, yielding a CD45RA+CCR7+ population from which TemRA cells were excluded. Donors were healthy HIV-negative adults with no recently reported acute infections or vaccinations. Every donor was a Caucasian adult residing in Nashville, Tennessee, USA. Blood was collected by leukapheresis, and PBMCs were isolated by Ficoll-Histopaque density gradient centrifugation and then cryopreserved in liquid nitrogen vapor phase. Purity and quantity of every magnetically sorted T cell population were checked by analytical flow cytometry. From each sorted fraction, genomic DNA was isolated and quantified by UV absorbance on a Nanodrop 2000c. On the study overall, not on this receptor specifically: Compared with non-shared clonotypes, the clonotypes found in all four sorted-subset donors had higher generation probabilities. Pairwise subsampling indicated that sequencing depth was expected to affect the degree of clonotype sharing among donors. Larger estimated clonotype richness was generally found for naive subsets than for memory subsets. Because the study included a small number of donors, the genetic and exposure-history diversity represented was limited. Rarefaction of sorted-subset datasets indicated incomplete sequencing despite the large sequencing depth. Sampling was limited to blood, and TCR repertoires in tissue likely differ from TCR repertoires in blood. When a handful of donors were compared, the shared fraction of clonotypes was roughly 5% for naive CD4, less than 4% for naive CD8, about 2.5% for memory CD4, and less than 0.5% for memory CD8.

From cysteine to phenylalanine, the CDR3 is 14 amino acids long. The kept DNA is CDR3 alone, 42 bases in frame from the first base. The germline V gene encodes CDR1 MDHEN and CDR2 SYDVKM. V loses 3 bases, J loses 1 base, and the germline ends lie 9 bases apart. Regarding this clone: Its cognate antigen has yet to be identified. Within one base of it there is no much larger clone, and no base qualities were kept.

This TCR was sampled from a man in his late teens or twenties in good health. The rearranged segments are TRBV28 and TRBJ2-5, with the D gene not confidently named. The sample was naive CD8+ T cells sorted from blood. What this sample's cell subset or site label stands for: CD45RA+CCR7+. The sequenced DNA: TGTGCCAGCAGTTTTGAAGGAGCCCAAGAGACCCAGTACTTC. Its translation reads: CASSFEGAQETQYF.